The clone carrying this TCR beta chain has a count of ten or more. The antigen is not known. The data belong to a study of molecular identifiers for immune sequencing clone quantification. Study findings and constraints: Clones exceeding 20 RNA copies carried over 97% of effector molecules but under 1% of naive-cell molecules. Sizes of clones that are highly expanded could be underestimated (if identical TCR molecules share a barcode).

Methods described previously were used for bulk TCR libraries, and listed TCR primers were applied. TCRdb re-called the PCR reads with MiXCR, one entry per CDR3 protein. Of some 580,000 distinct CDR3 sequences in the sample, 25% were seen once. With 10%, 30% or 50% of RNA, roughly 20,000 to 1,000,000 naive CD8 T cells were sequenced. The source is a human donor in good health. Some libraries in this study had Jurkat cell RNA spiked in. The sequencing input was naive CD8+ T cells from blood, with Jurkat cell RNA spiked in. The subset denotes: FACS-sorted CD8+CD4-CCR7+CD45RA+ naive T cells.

DNA for the CDR3: TGTGCCAGCAGTCCTCACCCACGTCTCGAGTTCTTC. This translates into CASSPHPRLEFF. This rearrangement joins TRBV27 to TRBJ2-1; no clear D gene. The germline V gene encodes CDR1 MNHEY and CDR2 SMNVEV (reference sequence). Trimming removed 5 bases at V and 14 bases at J, with 16 bases between. The CDR3 has 12 residues.